Reported below is one T cell receptor beta chain. The specificity of this receptor is unknown. Nothing much larger sits one base from this clone, and base qualities are not available. A single peripheral blood draw of about 120 mL on average was collected from each donor into heparinised tubes. A BD FACSAria II and a panel including CD45RO, CCR7, CD25, CD127, CD95 and CD27 were used to sort naive, central memory, regulatory and stem cell-like memory CD4+ T cells. A purity above 95% was achieved for all sorted populations. Right away, PBMCs were isolated by Lymphoprep density gradient centrifugation and were stained directly, with no culture step. So that batch effects would be minimized, each experiment stained and sorted samples in pairs, pairing one healthy donor with one patient. This sample was taken from a study of beta chain features in type 1 diabetes (dated by TCRdb to the late 2010s). Some background on the complete study: Mean age, gender distribution, total cell number and subset yield did not differ between patients and healthy donors. A total of around 110,000,000 sorted cells were examined across all samples, and RNA yield correlated strongly with the number of cells per subset. The study compared TCRB repertoires of sorted circulating CD4+ T cell subsets between recently diagnosed type 1 diabetes patients and matched healthy donors. Regulatory and stem cell-like memory subsets were obtained from only 8 patients and about 8 healthy donors, while naive and central memory subsets were obtained from all 28 donors.

The paper's findings and limits, for the study overall: In all four CD4+ subsets, TCRB CDR3 length was moderately but significantly shorter in type 1 diabetes patients. Naive, central memory and regulatory TCRB repertoires appeared more similar among patients than among healthy donors. PCR may preferentially amplify shorter templates, but because patient and control samples were amplified and corrected together, any resulting skew would affect both groups equally. HLA sub-analyses involved small numbers of individuals, so any influence of HLA type on TCRB rearrangement remained unresolved. Because cDNA was sequenced instead of genomic DNA, activated cells with high expression could be over-represented, although the groups did not differ in activation or CD3 levels. Fewer insertions and more nucleotide deletions at VDJ recombination sites were observed in patients with type 1 diabetes, implying thymic rearrangement abnormalities.

The entire isolated RNA was reverse transcribed using the High Capacity cDNA Reverse Transcription Kit, and thus expressed TCRB transcripts were sequenced. Deep immunoSEQ sequencing was applied to naive, central memory and regulatory T cell samples, giving an average of around 4 million total reads per sample. Sorted cells were lysed in RLT buffer and RNA was extracted with DNase-treated RNeasy Micro or Mini kits, depending on cell number. Each cell subset was processed separately to prevent cross-contamination, with patient and healthy donor samples processed together. The immunoSEQ multiplex PCR was used to amplify TCRB sequences from cDNA, yielding 87-bp fragments that span the CDR3 region. Amplicons were sequenced on the Illumina HiSeq platform. The paper's processing steps were these. PCR bias was corrected computationally using synthetic template baselines, and reads within Hamming distance 2 were collapsed, with unmergeable singletons discarded. Reads were aligned against IMGT so that V, D and J genes, CDR3 length and insertions or deletions at six rearrangement sites could be assigned. Within each subset, clonotype counts were normalized to sorted cell number, and only after that were true diversity and Gini coefficients computed with the tcR R package. The overlap coefficient, calculated on TCRB nucleotide sequences, was used to quantify repertoire sharing. In TCRdb, the immuneACCESS table is reduced to in-frame sequences with V and J assigned. These tables do not hold every clone; where another copy was compared, an unresolved V gene accounts for under half, and the others remain unexplained. The V and J calls and clone size come from that table; D and trimming were worked out from the DNA. Across this sample there are more than 60,000 clones, with about three fifths seen only once. The top ten hold roughly 2% of the sample.

The CDR3 holds 16 amino acids from the cysteine to the phenylalanine. Only CDR3 DNA is held: 48 bases, read in frame from base 1. Trimming costs V 4 bases and J 5 bases, and their ends lie 18 bases apart. According to the germline V gene, CDR1 reads SGDLS and CDR2 reads YYNGEE. The rearranged segments are TRBV9 and TRBJ2-2; the D segment cannot be called with confidence. Material: Tregs from blood. Taken with the paper, the label for cell subset or site translates to: regulatory CD4+ T cells. The TCR originated in a woman between 18 and 29 years old in good health. The nucleotides read TGTGCCAGCAGCCCCGACCCCGTACAGTGGACCGGGGAGCTGTTTTTT. Its coded protein is CASSPDPVQWTGELFF. Extended through the reference TRBV9 and TRBJ2-2 proteins, this CDR3 yields the full variable domain: DSGVTQTPKHLITATGQRVTLRCSPRSGDLSVYWYQQSLDQGLQFLIQYYNGEERAKGNILERFSAQQFPDLHSELNLSSLELGDSALYFCASSPDPVQWTGELFFGEGSRLTVL.